This T cell receptor (beta chain) was obtained from a study of cytomegalovirus exposure and HLA in healthy donors. Study summary: The roughly 700 first-cohort repertoires shared a platform with the approximately 110 validation repertoires, as reported in a later analysis. Study outcomes and limitations: A few chains linked to CMV were shown in vitro to be specific for CMV antigens. Despite most TCR sequences being rare, some public TCRs occurred in many donors.

The donors were part of the validation cohort of 120 or so subjects. That cohort was separate from the first cohort, which comprised 500 to 700 subjects. About this clone itself: Its antigen is unidentified.

This CDR3 has 16 residues. V was shortened by 0 bases and J by 0 bases, with 12 bases between the two germline ends. Per the germline V gene, CDR1 is SGHRS and CDR2 is YFSETQ. Assay: immunoSEQ multiplex PCR; the TCRdb copy retains only in-frame clones and omits some. This repertoire shows over 150,000 clones, 84% found once; its top ten account for about 3%. This clonotype was sampled from a woman under 30 in good health and CMV-seropositive. V gene TRBV5-1 combines with J gene TRBJ1-1, with D possibly matching TRBD1 (5 bases). The sequenced material came from PBMCs. DNA of the CDR3: TGCGCCAGCAGCTTGGGGGGCGCATCAGTGAACACTGAAGCTTTCTTT. It translates to CASSLGGASVNTEAFF.